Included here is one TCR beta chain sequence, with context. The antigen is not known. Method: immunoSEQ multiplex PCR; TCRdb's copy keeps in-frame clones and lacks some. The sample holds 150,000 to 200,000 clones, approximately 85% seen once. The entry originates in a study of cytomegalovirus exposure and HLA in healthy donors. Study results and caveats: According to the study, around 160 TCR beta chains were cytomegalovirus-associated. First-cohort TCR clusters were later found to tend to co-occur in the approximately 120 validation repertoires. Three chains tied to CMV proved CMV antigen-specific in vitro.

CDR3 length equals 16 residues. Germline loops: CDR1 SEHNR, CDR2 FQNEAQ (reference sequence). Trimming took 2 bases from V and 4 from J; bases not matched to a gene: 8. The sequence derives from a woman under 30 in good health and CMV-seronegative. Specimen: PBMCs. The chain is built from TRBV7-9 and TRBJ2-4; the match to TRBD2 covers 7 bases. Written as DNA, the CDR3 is TGTGCCAGCAGCTTAAAGGAGACGGGAGGAAAAAACATTCAGTACTTC. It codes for CASSLKETGGKNIQYF.